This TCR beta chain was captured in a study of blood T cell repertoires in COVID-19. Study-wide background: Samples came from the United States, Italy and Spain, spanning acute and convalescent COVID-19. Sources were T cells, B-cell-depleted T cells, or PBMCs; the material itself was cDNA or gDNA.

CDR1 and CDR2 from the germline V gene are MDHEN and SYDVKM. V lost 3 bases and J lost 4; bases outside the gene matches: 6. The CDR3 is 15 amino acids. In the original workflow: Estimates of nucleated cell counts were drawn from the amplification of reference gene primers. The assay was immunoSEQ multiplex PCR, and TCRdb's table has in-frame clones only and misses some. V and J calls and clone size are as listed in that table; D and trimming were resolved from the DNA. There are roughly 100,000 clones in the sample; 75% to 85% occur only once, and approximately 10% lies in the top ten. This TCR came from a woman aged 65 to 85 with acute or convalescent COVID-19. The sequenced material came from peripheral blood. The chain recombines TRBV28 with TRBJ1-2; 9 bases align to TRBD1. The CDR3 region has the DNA TGTGCCAGCAGTTTGGGGGACAGGGCTGGCTATGGCTACACCTTC. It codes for CASSLGDRAGYGYTF.